What follows describes a single T cell receptor (beta chain). The target antigen is unknown. Assays covered roughly 9.8 x 10^4 TCR templates per sample. TCRdb's table, derived via immunoSEQ multiplex PCR, lists solely in-frame clones and lacks some. The repertoire includes roughly 56,000 clones, more than 80% of them detected once, and approximately 38% sits in the top ten. The sample is drawn from a study of siplizumab effects on memory and regulatory T cells. Points from the study as a whole: Among alloreactive clones, only a minor fraction mapped to unstimulated subsets.

CDR1 and CDR2 from the germline V gene are SEHNR and FQNEAQ (reference sequence). Trimming took off 8 bases at V and 3 bases at J, with 13 bases between the two ends. The length of the CDR3 is 14 residues. The sample was CD8+ T cells sorted from blood. The source is a human donor in good health. The rearrangement links TRBV7-9 to TRBJ2-2, with D possibly being TRBD2 (6 bases). The CDR3 DNA is TGTGCCAGCGGGACCTGGGAGGACACCGGGGAGCTGTTTTTT. The encoded protein is CASGTWEDTGELFF.